A single sample is the source of the 20 T cell receptor beta chains below, sequenced in a study of blood T cell repertoires in COVID-19. Profiling relied on immunoSEQ multiplex PCR, and the TCRdb table lists in-frame clones only, not all of them. The sample has approximately 460,000 clones; roughly nine tenths are singletons. The source material was peripheral blood. The receptors shown here come from a man between 18 and 35 years old with COVID-19, enrolled during active disease.

This sequence joins TRBV21-1 and TRBJ2-2; the tabulated D call, TRBD2, remains unverified against the DNA. TRBV21-1 is listed as a pseudogene. The CDR3 sequence is 18 residues long. Written as DNA, the CDR3 is TGTGCCAGCAGCAAAGCACGGGAGGAAAGAAGAGACACCGGGGAGCTGTTTTTT. Translating gives CASSKAREERRDTGELFF.

The CDR3 DNA sequence: TGCAGCGTTGAGAGCGGGGAGAGCACAGATACGCAGTATTTT. This gives the protein CSVESGESTDTQYF. The chain recombines TRBV29-1 with TRBJ2-3; 7 nucleotides agree with TRBD2. The V segment lost 3 bases and the J segment 0 bases; nucleotides outside the gene matches: 3. The CDR3 is 14 residues long. Germline loops: CDR1 SQVTM, CDR2 ANQGSEA.

This chain connects TRBV5-3 to TRBJ1-5; perhaps TRBD1 as D (5 bases). TRBV5-3 is identified as an open reading frame with a role that is uncertain. V was pared by 6 bases and J by 3 bases, with 22 bases between. This CDR3 region has 17 residues. In DNA, the CDR3 is TGTGCCAGAACCCGCCTTGGGACGGGAGGGCACAATCAGCCCCAGCATTTT. It is translated as CARTRLGTGGHNQPQHF.

This clone was seen a few times. V is TRBV23-1 and J is TRBJ1-5, with a tentative D call TRBD1 (5 bases). TRBV23-1 carries the ORF label, with uncertain function. The CDR3 spans 15 residues. V was trimmed by 8 bases and J by 2 bases, leaving 16 bases between them. In DNA, the CDR3 is TGCGCCAGCGTTCACCAGGGAGGAGGCAATCAGCCCCAGCATTTT. It specifies CASVHQGGGNQPQHF.

The chain uses TRBV7-8 and TRBJ2-1; 8 bases fit TRBD2. In germline, CDR1 is SGHVS, CDR2 FQNEAQ. Trimming took 6 bases from V and 0 from J; bases not matched to a gene: 7. This CDR3 has 16 residues. The CDR3 sequence is CASSLSGSRSYNEQFF. The CDR3 DNA sequence: TGTGCCAGCAGTTTAAGCGGGAGCCGCTCCTACAATGAGCAGTTCTTC. The full variable domain, with the rest looked up from reference TRBV7-8 and TRBJ2-1, is GAGVSQSPRYKVAKRGQDVALRCDPISGHVSLFWYQQALGQGPEFLTYFQNEAQLDKSGLPSDRFFAERPEGSVSTLKIQRTQQEDSAVYLCASSLSGSRSYNEQFFGPGTRLTVL.

This clone came up once. The rearrangement joins TRBV21-1 to TRBJ2-3; the table's D call, TRBD1, has no DNA check behind it. TRBV21-1 is flagged as a pseudogene. The CDR3 loop spans 16 amino acids. CDR3 in DNA: TGTGCCAGCAGCAAGAAGGGGGACGGATTCACAGATACGCAGTATTTT. Translation: CASSKKGDGFTDTQYF.

In this sample, this clone turned up a few times. The chain uses TRBV9 and TRBJ1-6; possible D gene TRBD1, 6 bases. The CDR3 totals 15 residues. Germline V gene lookup returns CDR1 SGDLS and CDR2 YYNGEE. V was pared by 3 bases and J by 9 bases, with 16 bases between. The CDR3 is CASSAAGDIVSPLHF. The CDR3 bases are TGTGCCAGCAGCGCCGCGGGGGACATAGTTTCACCCCTCCACTTT.

CDR3 loop: CASSFPPGQGNYEQYF. The CDR3 DNA reads as TGTGCCAGCAGCTTTCCCCCGGGACAGGGAAACTACGAGCAGTACTTC. This chain uses TRBV7-9 with TRBJ2-7; 9 nucleotides match TRBD1. Germline V gives CDR1 SEHNR, CDR2 FQNEAQ (reference sequence). This CDR3 spans 16 amino acids. The junction had 9 bases not matched to a gene; V was cut back by 3 bases and J by 3 bases.

The chain has TRBV4-1 and TRBJ2-2; TRBD1 agrees at 7 bases. CDR3 size: 16 residues. Germline assignment: CDR1 MGHRA and CDR2 YSYEKL. V shed 2 bases, J shed 2 bases, and the junction held 5 bases outside the gene matches. CDR3 residues: CASSQSNRGNTGELFF. CDR3 sequence (DNA): TGCGCCAGCAGCCAAAGTAACAGGGGAAACACCGGGGAGCTGTTTTTT.

This clone was picked up one time. The CDR3 protein is CSVGPTQGGTGELFF. The DNA of the CDR3 is TGCAGCGTTGGCCCGACCCAGGGGGGCACCGGGGAGCTGTTTTTT. This rearrangement joins TRBV29-1 to TRBJ2-2; perhaps TRBD1 as D (7 bases). Germline V gene sequence: CDR1 SQVTM, CDR2 ANQGSEA. Between the trimmed V and J ends, which lost 4 bases and 4 bases, there was a span of 16 bases. This CDR3 contains 15 residues.

The V gene is TRBV7-6, the J gene TRBJ1-3; perhaps TRBD1 as D (5 bases). Trimming removed 5 bases at V and 10 bases at J, with 15 bases between. CDR3 length: 13 amino acids. The germline CDR1 and CDR2 sequences are SGHVS and FNYEAQ. The CDR3 DNA is TGTGCCAGCAGCCAGGAGTGGGGGGGGACCATATATTTT. It codes for CASSQEWGGTIYF.

As for this clone: The sample holds other DNA sequences that translate to the same CDR3. V is TRBV6-5 and J is TRBJ1-5; D is possibly TRBD1 (5 bases). The CDR3 is 13 residues long. V shed 4 bases and J shed 7 bases, with 11 bases lying between them. Germline CDR1 and CDR2: MNHEY and SVGAGI. CDR3 coding DNA: TGTGCCAGCAGTTGGAGGGGAAACCAGCCCCAGCATTTT. This sequence encodes CASSWRGNQPQHF.

This clone was counted only a few times. The chain recombines TRBV28 with TRBJ1-6; 9 nucleotides agree with TRBD1. The CDR3 contains 15 residues. Losses at the gene ends were 4 bases for V and 7 bases for J; bases not matched to a gene: 5. The germline V gene has CDR1 MDHEN and CDR2 SYDVKM. CDR3 DNA sequence: TGTGCCAGCAGTTGGCCCGGGACAGGGAATTCACCCCTCCACTTT. Translation: CASSWPGTGNSPLHF.

The chain carries TRBV18 and TRBJ2-1; D is undetermined. The CDR3 runs to 16 residues. The V gene lost 0 bases and the J gene lost 1 base, with 10 bases spanning the gap. Germline V gene lookup returns CDR1 KGHSH and CDR2 LQKENI. In DNA form, the CDR3 reads TGTGCCAGCTCACCACCCGCGTCTAGTTCCTACAATGAGCAGTTCTTC. Its protein is CASSPPASSSYNEQFF.

The rearrangement uses TRBV19 and TRBJ2-1; 7 nucleotides line up with TRBD1. Unmatched junction bases numbered 5, after V lost 5 bases and J lost 4 bases. Per the germline V gene, CDR1 is LNHDA and CDR2 is SQIVND (reference sequence). This CDR3 spans 14 amino acids. The CDR3: CASSHRDRYNEQFF. Here the CDR3 DNA reads TGTGCCAGTAGTCACCGGGACAGATACAATGAGCAGTTCTTC.

The gene calls are TRBV15 and TRBJ2-5; TRBD2 aligns across 8 bases. Per the germline V gene, CDR1 is LNHNV and CDR2 is YYDKDF (reference sequence). The CDR3 is 14 residues long. Unmatched junction bases numbered 3, after V lost 5 bases and J lost 1 base. In DNA, the CDR3 is TGTGCCACCAGCTTAGCGGGGACCCAAGAGACCCAGTACTTC. This codes for CATSLAGTQETQYF.

The chain couples TRBV3-1 (or the pseudogene TRBV3-2) to TRBJ1-1, with unresolved D. CDR3 length: 15 residues. The germline V and J ends were trimmed by 0 bases and 2 bases, with 10 bases remaining between them. Germline CDR1 reads LGHDT; CDR2 reads YNNKEL (reference sequence). The CDR3: CASSQDRLANTEAFF. The CDR3 DNA reads TGTGCCAGCAGCCAAGATCGACTAGCAAACACTGAAGCTTTCTTT.

The chain has TRBV7-6 and TRBJ1-6, with D possibly TRBD1 on 5 matching bases. V was clipped by 3 bases and J by 9 bases, with 15 bases between them. Germline values: CDR1 SGHVS, CDR2 FNYEAQ. This CDR3 has 15 residues. CDR3 in DNA: TGTGCCAGCAGCTTGGCGGGACGGGTCGGTTCACCCCTCCACTTT. Encoded protein: CASSLAGRVGSPLHF.

The genes are TRBV2 and TRBJ2-5; tentative D call: TRBD1 (5 bases). Trimming removed 3 bases from V and 7 bases from J, with 18 bases in between. The CDR3 has 15 amino acids. Germline CDR1 is SNHLY and CDR2 is FYNNEI. This chain's CDR3 is CASSEFGHGLGTQYF. CDR3 DNA: TGTGCCAGCAGTGAGTTTGGACACGGTCTTGGGACCCAGTACTTC.

A few counts support this clone. The CDR3 coding sequence is TGTGCCAGCAGCTCGGCCGGCCAGGGGGCAGAGGATCAGCCCCAGCATTTT. Residues: CASSSAGQGAEDQPQHF. The V call is TRBV7-9, the J call TRBJ1-5; 8 nucleotides match TRBD1. V shed 4 bases, J shed 5 bases, and the junction held 13 bases outside the gene matches. Germline lookup yields CDR1 SEHNR and CDR2 FQNEAQ (reference sequence). The CDR3 sequence is 17 residues long.